These 30 T cell receptor beta chains were all obtained from the same sample, sequenced in a study of T cells expressing NK-cell markers. TCRdb processed the 5' RACE reads again and assigns one entry to each CDR3 protein, with no DNA. Its clone listing holds some 410,000 distinct CDR3 sequences. Material: blood T cells: a sorted CD56 or NKG2C T cell subset, CD4+ or CD8+ T cells, or bulk PBMC T cells (not recorded which). These receptors all stem from a woman between 18 and 69 years old in good health.

The gene calls are TRBV7-9 and TRBJ1-2; TCRdb names TRBD1, which stays unverified in the absence of DNA. This CDR3 comprises 16 residues. CDR1 is SEHNR and CDR2 is FQNEAQ in the germline V gene (reference sequence). CDR3 in amino acids: CASSLGAGIFNYGYTF.

J is TRBJ2-2 and V is TRBV7-3; TCRdb proposes TRBD2, but this gene call is untestable without DNA. Germline V CDR1 and CDR2: SGHTA, FQGTGA. The CDR3 has 15 amino acids. This CDR3 is CASRAGGPVTGELFF.

The gene calls are TRBV28 and TRBJ2-1. The germline CDR1 and CDR2 sequences are MDHEN and SYDVKM. The CDR3 runs to 13 residues. The CDR3 here is CASRPRGGTEQFF.

The chain combines TRBV6-5 with TRBJ1-1; TCRdb's assignment of TRBD1 cannot be checked, as there is no DNA. The CDR3 totals 15 residues. Germline V gene sequence: CDR1 MNHEY, CDR2 SVGAGI. This CDR3 is CASSYLGQLNTEAFF.

The chain uses TRBV3-1 and TRBJ2-1; the TCRdb D gene call, TRBD1, has no DNA to confirm it. Per the germline V gene, CDR1 is LGHDT and CDR2 is YNNKEL (reference sequence). CDR3 length: 16 amino acids. CDR3: CASSRDRELVPMKQFF.

The V gene is TRBV5-1, the J gene TRBJ2-6. The CDR3 covers 17 residues. Looked up from germline, CDR1 is SGHRS and CDR2 is YFSETQ. Here the CDR3 reads CASSLWATDTGANVLTF.

The chain couples TRBV20-1 to TRBJ1-1. This CDR3 has 13 residues. The germline gives CDR1 DFQATT, CDR2 SNEGSKA (reference sequence). This CDR3 is CSARHHSNTEAFF.

The J gene is TRBJ1-3, the V gene TRBV4-1; the D call from TCRdb, TRBD1, cannot be confirmed without DNA. This CDR3 contains 16 residues. Per germline, CDR1 MGHRA and CDR2 YSYEKL. The CDR3 region is CASSQEPQGAGNTIYF.

The gene calls are TRBV2 and TRBJ2-6. Per the germline V gene, CDR1 is SNHLY and CDR2 is FYNNEI. This CDR3 is 14 amino acids long. The CDR3 loop reads CASSGAVGANVLTF.

The J gene is TRBJ1-2, the V gene TRBV9; lacking DNA, the TRBD1 call made by TCRdb goes unchecked. The germline CDR1 and CDR2 sequences are SGDLS and YYNGEE. The CDR3 covers 15 residues. Here the CDR3 reads CASSVDTYRGLGYTF.

The V gene is TRBV5-1, the J gene TRBJ2-5; TCRdb selects TRBD1, and the lack of DNA leaves this call unchecked. The CDR3 consists of 16 residues. The V gene's germline CDR1 is SGHRS and CDR2 YFSETQ. The CDR3: CASSSSGTGGIKTQYF.

The chain joins TRBV5-1 to TRBJ2-1; TCRdb selects TRBD2, and the lack of DNA leaves this call unchecked. This CDR3 contains 16 residues. Germline CDR1 reads SGHRS; CDR2 reads YFSETQ. The CDR3 reads CASGNALADSYNEQFF.

The rearrangement links TRBV24-1 to TRBJ2-1. Germline CDR1 is KGHDR and CDR2 is SFDVKD. The CDR3 spans 15 residues. The CDR3 is CATSDSRSSYNEQFF.

The V call is TRBV28, the J call TRBJ2-1; TCRdb's D call of TRBD1 is untestable without DNA. The CDR3 is made up of 15 amino acids. From germline, CDR1 is MDHEN and CDR2 SYDVKM. The CDR3 spells CASSSGTGPYNEQFF.

V usage is TRBV12-3 or TRBV12-4 and J usage is TRBJ1-1; TCRdb reports TRBD1, a call that lacks DNA to check it against. The CDR3 covers 13 residues. The CDR3 loop is CASIQDRYTEAFF.

Here the CDR3 reads CASSLEQGGNTGELFF. The rearrangement links TRBV5-5 to TRBJ2-2; TCRdb's D call of TRBD1 is untestable without DNA. The CDR3 sequence is 16 residues long. In germline, CDR1 is SGHKS, CDR2 YYEKEE (reference sequence).

The chain employs TRBV29-1 and TRBJ2-7; absent DNA, TCRdb's TRBD2 call cannot be checked. Germline assignment: CDR1 SQVTM and CDR2 ANQGSEA. The CDR3 sequence is 12 residues long. The CDR3 sequence: CSVGLAGGEQYF.

The CDR3 protein is CASRPQRISNTEAFF. The rearrangement joins TRBV12-3 or TRBV12-4 to TRBJ1-1. This CDR3 has 15 amino acids.

V usage is TRBV20-1 and J usage is TRBJ2-1; TCRdb's assignment of TRBD1 cannot be checked, as there is no DNA. Per the germline V gene, CDR1 is DFQATT and CDR2 is SNEGSKA (reference sequence). The CDR3 runs to 12 residues. Here the CDR3 reads CSARSLAGGQFF.

The gene calls are TRBV12-3 or TRBV12-4 and TRBJ1-2; TCRdb designates TRBD1, a call that cannot be tested without DNA. This CDR3 spans 15 amino acids. CDR3 protein: CASTSRQGRIYGYTF.

The V and J genes are TRBV5-4 and TRBJ1-5; without DNA, the TCRdb call of TRBD1 cannot be checked. This CDR3 comprises 14 residues. Germline CDR1 SGHNT, CDR2 YYREEE (reference sequence). The CDR3 protein is CASSIGGPGQPQHF.

The J gene is TRBJ2-1, the V gene TRBV6-2 or TRBV6-3; TCRdb indicates TRBD1, and absent DNA this call remains unverified. The CDR3 sequence is 16 residues long. Germline CDR1 MNHEY, CDR2 SVGEGT. CDR3 residues: CASSPNRGGDYNEQFF.

The gene calls are TRBV20-1 and TRBJ2-7; TCRdb's D call of TRBD1 is untestable without DNA. Germline-derived CDR1 and CDR2 are DFQATT and SNEGSKA (reference sequence). CDR3 length: 15 amino acids. CDR3 sequence: CSGISPSGGENEQYF.

V usage is TRBV4-3 and J usage is TRBJ2-6; absent DNA, TCRdb's TRBD1 call cannot be checked. The CDR3 spans 17 residues. Germline assignment: CDR1 LGHNA and CDR2 YSLEER. The CDR3 is CASSQVGPASGANVLTF.

This chain's CDR3 is CSAKVTLNTGELFF. V usage is TRBV20-1 and J usage is TRBJ2-2. This CDR3 is 14 amino acids long. The germline V gene encodes CDR1 DFQATT and CDR2 SNEGSKA (reference sequence).

This chain connects TRBV5-1 to TRBJ2-1; the D call of TRBD2 rests on TCRdb alone, since no DNA is present to check it. Germline CDR1 SGHRS, CDR2 YFSETQ. The CDR3 consists of 15 residues. This CDR3 reads CASSVTGTSYNEQFF.

This chain connects TRBV3-1 to TRBJ2-3; TCRdb lists TRBD1, though no DNA is available to test this call. Germline V gene sequence: CDR1 LGHDT, CDR2 YNNKEL (reference sequence). The CDR3 has 15 amino acids. CDR3 residues: CASSNRDSGTDTQYF.

The chain uses TRBV6-2 or TRBV6-3 and TRBJ2-3; as DNA is missing, the TRBD1 call by TCRdb cannot be tested. Germline CDR1 MNHEY, CDR2 SVGEGT. The CDR3 spans 12 residues. This CDR3 is CASKGGGDTQYF.

This sequence joins TRBV5-1 and TRBJ2-5; the TCRdb call, TRBD2, lacks DNA for checking. The CDR3 runs to 16 residues. Germline V gene sequence: CDR1 SGHRS, CDR2 YFSETQ. CDR3 protein: CASSLGRRAREGTQYF.

The chain uses TRBV2 and TRBJ1-1; TCRdb calls TRBD1, which cannot be checked without DNA. The CDR3 totals 13 residues. Germline-derived CDR1 and CDR2 are SNHLY and FYNNEI. CDR3: CASTPSTAPEAFF.